The rows below give T cell receptor beta chains drawn from one sample of a study of blood T cell repertoires in COVID-19. Profiling relied on immunoSEQ multiplex PCR, and the TCRdb table lists in-frame clones only, not all of them. The sample shows some 99,000 clones, over 80% of them seen only once. The specimen was peripheral blood. Receptor source: a human donor in a cohort sampled during active COVID-19. Both conserved end residues are trimmed from each CDR3.

>TRBJ1-2|TRBV14
ASSYRNYGYT
>TRBJ2-5|TRBV12-3/TRBV12-4
ASSPRGVSTQY
>TRBJ1-2|TRBV6-6
ASSYGGGTSYGYT
>TRBJ1-2|TRBV6-1
ASSDRRRGYNYGYT
>TRBJ1-2|TRBV4-1
ASSYSWAGQNYGYT
>TRBJ1-2|TRBV27
ASSLRAPRGSNYGYT
>TRBJ2-2|TRBV3-1/TRBV3-2
ASSQGQGRTGELF
>TRBJ2-1|TRBV6-5
ASRTVYNEQF
>TRBJ2-7|TRBV7-9
ASSFGPATLEQY
>TRBJ1-6|TRBV19
ASRGRDRGISYNSPLH
>TRBJ1-2|TRBV5-1
ASSFGQGGNGYT
>TRBJ1-2|TRBV2
ASSEARGYT
>TRBJ2-4|TRBV27
ASSFFSGGHKNIQY
>TRBJ1-2|TRBV5-1
ASSLTGDSALYGYT
>TRBJ1-6|TRBV27
ASSSRERNSPLH
>TRBJ2-5|TRBV11-2
ASSRHPTSGVIQETQY
>TRBJ2-7|TRBV11-3
ASSLGRGSDGEQY
>TRBJ2-3|TRBV10-3
AASGRASTDTQY
>TRBJ2-7|TRBV10-3
AISRDRAAYEQY
>TRBJ2-3|TRBV5-4
ASSRQGASTDTQY
>TRBJ1-1|TRBV27
ASSNHRKSTEAF
>TRBJ1-2|TRBV19
ASMDSQNYGYT
>TRBJ1-1|TRBV13
ASSLFIGGLHTEAF
>TRBJ2-1|TRBV9
ASSVDRRAYYNEQF
>TRBJ2-3|TRBV28
ASSLAGTGHSTDTQY
>TRBJ2-1|TRBV12-3/TRBV12-4
ASTGRGEQF
>TRBJ2-7|TRBV20-1
SATFSYEQY
>TRBJ2-7|TRBV7-2
ASSMGLAGYEQY
>TRBJ2-2|TRBV14
ASRPFRGAANTGELF
>TRBJ1-3|TRBV4-1
ASSPVGSRSGNTIY
>TRBJ1-1|TRBV14
ASSQDLPTVNTEAF